This T cell receptor (beta chain) was recorded in a study of blood T cell repertoires in COVID-19. Background on the study: Whether acute or convalescent, the COVID-19 samples came from the United States, Italy and Spain.

As concerns this clone: The sample carries other DNA sequences with the same CDR3.

Trimming took off 2 bases at V and 5 bases at J, with 7 bases between the two ends. The CDR3 has 13 amino acids. Germline CDR1 SGHDT, CDR2 YYEEEE. Assignments of participants to cohorts depended upon their own reported clinical history. Resolution of symptoms, clearance, or two negative PCRs was present in recovered Cohort 3 donors. The table came from immunoSEQ multiplex PCR; TCRdb's copy has only in-frame clones and leaves some out. Of 250,000 to 350,000 clones listed, around 86% are singletons. This chain links TRBV5-6 with TRBJ1-4, with TRBD1 as a possible D gene (5 bases). The sample was PBMCs or T cells enriched from blood (not recorded which). The TCR sequence derives from a woman younger than 35 who had recovered from COVID-19. The CDR3 DNA is TGTGCCAGCAGCTTAGGGGTAAATGAAAAACTGTTTTTT. It specifies CASSLGVNEKLFF.